This TCR beta chain was retrieved from a study of response to subunit inactivated influenza vaccine. This clonotype was seen only a few times. Its target is not known. Regarding the study as a whole: Seasonal influenza vaccination, on each occasion, was suggested by the authors to recruit few new T cells.

The trim removed 5 bases at V and 2 bases at J, leaving 11 bases unmatched. Germline-derived CDR1 and CDR2 are SEHNR and FQNEAQ (reference sequence). CDR3 length equals 17 residues. TCRdb reprocessed the RT-PCR reads via MiXCR and lists one record per CDR3 protein. The table records under 850,000 distinct CDR3 sequences, around 20% of them present only once. The rearrangement uses TRBV7-9 and TRBJ2-2; TRBD1 aligns across 7 bases. The sequences come from PBMCs from blood, collected approximately 5 days after vaccination. This sequence was found in a man over 45 who received an inactivated influenza vaccine. CDR3 amino acids: CASSVLYRGSNTGELFF. In nucleotides, the CDR3 is TGTGCCAGCAGCGTTCTCTACAGGGGTAGTAACACCGGGGAGCTGTTTTTT.